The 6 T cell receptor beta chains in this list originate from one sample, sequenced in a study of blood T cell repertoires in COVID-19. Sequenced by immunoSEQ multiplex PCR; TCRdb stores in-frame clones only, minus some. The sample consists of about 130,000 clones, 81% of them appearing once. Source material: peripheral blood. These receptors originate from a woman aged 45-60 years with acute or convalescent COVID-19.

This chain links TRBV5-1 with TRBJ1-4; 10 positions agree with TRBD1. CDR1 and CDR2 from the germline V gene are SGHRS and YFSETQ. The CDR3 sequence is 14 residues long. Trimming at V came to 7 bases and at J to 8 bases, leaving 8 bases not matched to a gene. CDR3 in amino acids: CASSSGTGAEKLFF. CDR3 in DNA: TGCGCCAGCTCGTCCGGGACAGGGGCGGAAAAACTGTTTTTT.

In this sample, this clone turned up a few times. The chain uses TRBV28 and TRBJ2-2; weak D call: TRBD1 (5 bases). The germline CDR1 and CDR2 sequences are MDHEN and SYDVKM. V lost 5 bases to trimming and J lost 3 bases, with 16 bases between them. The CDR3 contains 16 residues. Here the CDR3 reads CASSPPSIRDTGELFF. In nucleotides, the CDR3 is TGTGCCAGCAGTCCCCCTTCCATCAGGGACACCGGGGAGCTGTTTTTT.

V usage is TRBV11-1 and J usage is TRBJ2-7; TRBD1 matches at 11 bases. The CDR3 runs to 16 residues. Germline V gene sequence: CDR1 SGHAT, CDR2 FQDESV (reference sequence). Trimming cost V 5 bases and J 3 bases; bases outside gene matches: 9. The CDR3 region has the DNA TGTGCCAGCAGCCGCCGGGACAGGGGGAATTTCTACGAGCAGTACTTC. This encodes CASSRRDRGNFYEQYF.

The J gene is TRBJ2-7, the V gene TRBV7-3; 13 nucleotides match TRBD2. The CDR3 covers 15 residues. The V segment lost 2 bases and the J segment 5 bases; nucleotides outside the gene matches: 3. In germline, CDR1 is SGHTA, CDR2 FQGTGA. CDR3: CASSLFGLAGDEQYF. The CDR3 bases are TGTGCCAGCAGCTTATTTGGACTAGCGGGAGACGAGCAGTACTTC.

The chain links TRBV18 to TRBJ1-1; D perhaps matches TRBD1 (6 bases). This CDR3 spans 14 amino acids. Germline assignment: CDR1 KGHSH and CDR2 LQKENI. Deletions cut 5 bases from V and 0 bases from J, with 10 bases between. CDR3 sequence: CASSKQGMNTEAFF. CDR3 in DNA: TGTGCCAGCTCAAAACAGGGCATGAACACTGAAGCTTTCTTT.

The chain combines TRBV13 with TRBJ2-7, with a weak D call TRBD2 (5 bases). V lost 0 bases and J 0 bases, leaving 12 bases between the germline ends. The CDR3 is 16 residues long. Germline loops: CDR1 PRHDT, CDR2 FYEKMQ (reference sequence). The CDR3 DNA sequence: TGTGCCAGCAGCTTAGGCCCTTCGGGGAACTCCTACGAGCAGTACTTC. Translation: CASSLGPSGNSYEQYF. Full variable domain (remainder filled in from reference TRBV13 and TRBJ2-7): AAGVIQSPRHLIKEKRETATLKCYPIPRHDTVYWYQQGPGQDPQFLISFYEKMQSDKGSIPDRFSAQQFSDYHSELNMSSLELGDSALYFCASSLGPSGNSYEQYFGPGTRLTVT.